A selection of T cell receptor beta chains follows, all from one sample in a study of blood T cell repertoires in COVID-19. Libraries were prepared by immunoSEQ multiplex PCR; TCRdb keeps only in-frame clonotypes and omits some of them. The data hold 200,000 to 300,000 clones, with around 90% observed a single time. The sequenced sample was peripheral blood. These receptor sequences come from a woman aged 40 to 55 with acute or convalescent COVID-19. The CDR3 runs from the conserved cysteine through the conserved F or W. D genes are given only for firm matches. Expanded clones get a size class; other rows say once, few or many, or leave the size out.

V gene: TRBV5-1; clone size: -; J gene: TRBJ1-5; D gene: -; CDR3 DNA: TGCGCCAGCAGCTTGGACGGACAGAGGAATCAGCCCCAGCATTTT; CDR3 protein: CASSLDGQRNQPQHF
V gene: TRBV7-6; clone size: -; J gene: TRBJ1-1; D gene: TRBD1; CDR3 DNA: TGTGCCAGCAGCCTGGGGACAGGGGTTTTAACTGAAGCTTTCTTT; CDR3 protein: CASSLGTGVLTEAFF
V gene: TRBV9; clone size: -; J gene: TRBJ2-1; D gene: TRBD2; CDR3 DNA: TGTGCCAGCAGCGTAGGAGGTCTAGCGGGGGGCACCAGGGAGCAGTTCTTC; CDR3 protein: CASSVGGLAGGTREQFF
V gene: TRBV4-2; clone size: -; J gene: TRBJ1-2; D gene: TRBD1; CDR3 DNA: TGTGCCAGCAGCCGTAGGGCACAGGGGCAGGCGATGGGTGGCTACACCTTC; CDR3 protein: CASSRRAQGQAMGGYTF
V gene: TRBV7-9; clone size: -; J gene: TRBJ1-3; D gene: -; CDR3 DNA: TGTGCCAGCAGCTTAGCTGTGGAGCGTTTCTCTGGAAACACCATATATTTT; CDR3 protein: CASSLAVERFSGNTIYF
V gene: TRBV25-1; clone size: -; J gene: TRBJ1-2; D gene: TRBD1; CDR3 DNA: TGTGCCAGCAGGGGGACAGAATTCTATGGCTACACCTTC; CDR3 protein: CASRGTEFYGYTF
V gene: TRBV2; clone size: -; J gene: TRBJ2-5; D gene: TRBD2; CDR3 DNA: TGTGCCAGCAGTGAAGGGCTAGCGGGGGATGAGACCCAGTACTTC; CDR3 protein: CASSEGLAGDETQYF
V gene: TRBV5-8; clone size: -; J gene: TRBJ1-1; D gene: -; CDR3 DNA: TGTGCCAGCAGCTTCGATCTCCTGCGGGTGGACACTGAAGCTTTCTTT; CDR3 protein: CASSFDLLRVDTEAFF
V gene: TRBV6-5; clone size: few; J gene: TRBJ1-5; D gene: TRBD1; CDR3 DNA: TGTGCCATCAACTCCGGGACAGGGGTTCAGCCCCAGCATTTT; CDR3 protein: CAINSGTGVQPQHF
V gene: TRBV6-1; clone size: -; J gene: TRBJ1-3; D gene: -; CDR3 DNA: TGTGCCAGCAGTGAACTAGGTTCGGGAAACACCATATATTTT; CDR3 protein: CASSELGSGNTIYF
V gene: TRBV19; clone size: once; J gene: TRBJ2-4; D gene: TRBD1; CDR3 DNA: TGTGCCAGTAACTTGGGACAGGGAGACATTCAGTACTTC; CDR3 protein: CASNLGQGDIQYF
V gene: TRBV9; clone size: -; J gene: TRBJ1-5; D gene: -; CDR3 DNA: TGTGCCAGCAGCGCGGGAGTTAGCAATCAGCCCCAGCATTTT; CDR3 protein: CASSAGVSNQPQHF
V gene: TRBV9; clone size: -; J gene: TRBJ2-4; D gene: TRBD2; CDR3 DNA: TGTGCCAGCAGCTTAGGAGGGGAGGGCAAAAACATTCAGTACTTC; CDR3 protein: CASSLGGEGKNIQYF
V gene: TRBV3-1/TRBV3-2; clone size: few; J gene: TRBJ1-1; D gene: -; CDR3 DNA: TGTGCCAGCAGCCGGTCCCAGGGCACTGAAGCTTTCTTT; CDR3 protein: CASSRSQGTEAFF
V gene: TRBV18; clone size: -; J gene: TRBJ1-2; D gene: -; CDR3 DNA: TGTGCCAGCTCACCACCGTGGGACAAGTCGAACTATGGCTACACCTTC; CDR3 protein: CASSPPWDKSNYGYTF
V gene: TRBV10-3; clone size: once; J gene: TRBJ2-2; D gene: -; CDR3 DNA: TGTGCCATCAGTGAGTCAGATCAGGACACCGGGGAGCTGTTTTTT; CDR3 protein: CAISESDQDTGELFF
V gene: TRBV12-3/TRBV12-4; clone size: few; J gene: TRBJ1-4; D gene: -; CDR3 DNA: TGTGCCAGCAGTATCAGGGTAGCCGAAAAACTGTTTTTT; CDR3 protein: CASSIRVAEKLFF
V gene: TRBV5-1; clone size: -; J gene: TRBJ1-3; D gene: -; CDR3 DNA: TGCGCCAGCAGCCTGTCGGGGGGCCCTGGAAACACCATATATTTT; CDR3 protein: CASSLSGGPGNTIYF
V gene: TRBV14; clone size: -; J gene: TRBJ2-5; D gene: -; CDR3 DNA: TGTGCCAGCAGCCAGAACAAAGGACCAGGGGAGACCCAGTACTTC; CDR3 protein: CASSQNKGPGETQYF
V gene: TRBV4-2; clone size: -; J gene: TRBJ2-3; D gene: TRBD2; CDR3 DNA: TGTGCCAGCAGCCACGAGAGTGTTAGCGGGGACTTAACGCAGTATTTT; CDR3 protein: CASSHESVSGDLTQYF
V gene: TRBV2; clone size: -; J gene: TRBJ1-5; D gene: TRBD1; CDR3 DNA: TGTGCCAGCAGTTTTGAACAGGGGGCAGGGCAGCCCCAGCATTTT; CDR3 protein: CASSFEQGAGQPQHF
V gene: TRBV3-1/TRBV3-2; clone size: -; J gene: TRBJ2-1; D gene: TRBD1; CDR3 DNA: TGTGCCAGCAGCCAACGGGACAGGCTCTACAATGAGCAGTTCTTC; CDR3 protein: CASSQRDRLYNEQFF
V gene: TRBV2; clone size: once; J gene: TRBJ1-6; D gene: TRBD1; CDR3 DNA: TGTGCCAGCAGATGGGGACAGGGGATTTCACCCCTCCACTTT; CDR3 protein: CASRWGQGISPLHF
V gene: TRBV2; clone size: few; J gene: TRBJ1-2; D gene: -; CDR3 DNA: TGTGCCAGCAGTGAAGAATGGAACAGCAACTATGGCTACACCTTC; CDR3 protein: CASSEEWNSNYGYTF
V gene: TRBV5-1; clone size: once; J gene: TRBJ2-5; D gene: TRBD2; CDR3 DNA: TGCGCCAGCAGCTTGCTTGGCTCAGCGGGGGTGGAGACCCAGTACTTC; CDR3 protein: CASSLLGSAGVETQYF
V gene: TRBV7-6; clone size: -; J gene: TRBJ2-2; D gene: -; CDR3 DNA: TGTGCCAGCAGTAACCCCTACCGATCGGGGGAGCTGTTTTTT; CDR3 protein: CASSNPYRSGELFF
V gene: TRBV19; clone size: once; J gene: TRBJ1-1; D gene: TRBD1; CDR3 DNA: TGTGCCAGTACGGAACCCCGAGGGGGCGCGTGGACTGAAGCTTTCTTT; CDR3 protein: CASTEPRGGAWTEAFF
V gene: TRBV21-1; clone size: -; J gene: TRBJ1-3; D gene: -; CDR3 DNA: TGTGCCAGCAGCATTGATAGCTCTGGAAACACCATATATTTT; CDR3 protein: CASSIDSSGNTIYF
V gene: TRBV2; clone size: -; J gene: TRBJ2-1; D gene: -; CDR3 DNA: TGTGCCAGCAGTGAATTTCCAGGGTCCGATGAGCAGTTCTTC; CDR3 protein: CASSEFPGSDEQFF
V gene: TRBV11-2; clone size: -; J gene: TRBJ2-3; D gene: -; CDR3 DNA: TGTGCCAGCAGCTTAACTCGAGGGCGCACAGATACGCAGTATTTT; CDR3 protein: CASSLTRGRTDTQYF
V gene: TRBV7-9; clone size: once; J gene: TRBJ1-6; D gene: TRBD1; CDR3 DNA: TGTGCCAGCAGCAAACAGGGGGCGCGGACACCCCTCCACTTT; CDR3 protein: CASSKQGARTPLHF
V gene: TRBV6-5; clone size: -; J gene: TRBJ2-5; D gene: TRBD1; CDR3 DNA: TGTGCCAGCAGTTACGAGGGACAGTACCAAGAGACCCAGTACTTC; CDR3 protein: CASSYEGQYQETQYF
V gene: TRBV9; clone size: -; J gene: TRBJ2-5; D gene: TRBD2; CDR3 DNA: TGTGCCAGCAGCTCCTTAGCGGGGCTTCCTCAAGAGACCCAGTACTTC; CDR3 protein: CASSSLAGLPQETQYF
V gene: TRBV7-9; clone size: -; J gene: TRBJ1-1; D gene: TRBD1; CDR3 DNA: TGTGCCAGCAGCTTAGGTCGGAGGACAGGGTTGACTGAAGCTTTCTTT; CDR3 protein: CASSLGRRTGLTEAFF
V gene: TRBV6-1; clone size: -; J gene: TRBJ2-3; D gene: TRBD1; CDR3 DNA: TGTGCCAGCAGTGAACTACCAGGAGGGGGGACAGGTACGCAGTATTTT; CDR3 protein: CASSELPGGGTGTQYF
V gene: TRBV6-5; clone size: -; J gene: TRBJ1-2; D gene: TRBD1; CDR3 DNA: TGTGCCAGCAGTTACGGGAAGACAGGGGGCCGGGGTGGCTACACCTTC; CDR3 protein: CASSYGKTGGRGGYTF
V gene: TRBV13; clone size: few; J gene: TRBJ1-1; D gene: TRBD1; CDR3 DNA: TGTGCCAGCAGCCAACGACAGGGAGTGGAGACTGAAGCTTTCTTT; CDR3 protein: CASSQRQGVETEAFF
V gene: TRBV28; clone size: -; J gene: TRBJ2-4; D gene: TRBD2; CDR3 DNA: TGTGCCAGCAGTTCGAGATATACTAGCGGGGGCCGGGACATTCAGTACTTC; CDR3 protein: CASSSRYTSGGRDIQYF
V gene: TRBV27; clone size: -; J gene: TRBJ1-2; D gene: -; CDR3 DNA: TGTGCCAGCTGGTCCCCTGCCGGGGGTTATGGCTACACCTTC; CDR3 protein: CASWSPAGGYGYTF
V gene: TRBV7-2; clone size: -; J gene: TRBJ1-2; D gene: TRBD1; CDR3 DNA: TGTGCCAGCAGCTTCCAGGGGGTTAACTATGGCTACACCTTC; CDR3 protein: CASSFQGVNYGYTF
V gene: TRBV5-1; clone size: -; J gene: TRBJ1-1; D gene: -; CDR3 DNA: TGCGCCAGCAGCGCACAGAGGTTCGGGGAGACTGAAGCTTTCTTT; CDR3 protein: CASSAQRFGETEAFF
V gene: TRBV9; clone size: few; J gene: TRBJ1-2; D gene: TRBD1; CDR3 DNA: TGTGCCAGCAGCGCCACTTCACAGGGGCCTAACTATGGCTACACCTTC; CDR3 protein: CASSATSQGPNYGYTF
V gene: TRBV2; clone size: -; J gene: TRBJ1-1; D gene: -; CDR3 DNA: TGTGCCAGCAGTCGGGGAACGGTTGGCGCTGAAGCTTTCTTT; CDR3 protein: CASSRGTVGAEAFF
V gene: TRBV29-1; clone size: -; J gene: TRBJ2-6; D gene: TRBD1; CDR3 DNA: TGCAGCGTTGCCGATCCGGGACAGGCTTCCTCTGGGGCCAACGTCCTGACTTTC; CDR3 protein: CSVADPGQASSGANVLTF
V gene: TRBV12-3/TRBV12-4; clone size: -; J gene: TRBJ1-2; D gene: -; CDR3 DNA: TGTGCCAGCAGTTTCGGGGGATTGGACGGCTACACCTTC; CDR3 protein: CASSFGGLDGYTF
V gene: TRBV27; clone size: -; J gene: TRBJ1-2; D gene: -; CDR3 DNA: TGTGCCAGCAGTTTTACAGGGAATGGCTACACCTTC; CDR3 protein: CASSFTGNGYTF
V gene: TRBV6-5; clone size: -; J gene: TRBJ1-5; D gene: -; CDR3 DNA: TGTGCCAGCAGTCTGACAGGATCTCAGCCCCAGCATTTT; CDR3 protein: CASSLTGSQPQHF
V gene: TRBV5-6; clone size: -; J gene: TRBJ2-5; D gene: -; CDR3 DNA: TGTGCCAGCAGCTTAAAACAGGGTAATAGGGTAAGAGAGACCCAGTACTTC; CDR3 protein: CASSLKQGNRVRETQYF
V gene: TRBV30; clone size: -; J gene: TRBJ2-4; D gene: TRBD2; CDR3 DNA: TGTGCCTGGAGTGTGGGGCGGGGGGCCAAAAACATTCAGTACTTC; CDR3 protein: CAWSVGRGAKNIQYF
V gene: TRBV24-1; clone size: -; J gene: TRBJ1-2; D gene: -; CDR3 DNA: TGTGCCACCCCCAGGGTTTTGGACTATGGCTACACCTTC; CDR3 protein: CATPRVLDYGYTF
V gene: TRBV7-3; clone size: -; J gene: TRBJ1-6; D gene: -; CDR3 DNA: TGTGCCAGCAGCTCCGTCGGGGAGAATTCACCCCTCCACTTT; CDR3 protein: CASSSVGENSPLHF
V gene: TRBV15; clone size: -; J gene: TRBJ2-5; D gene: TRBD2; CDR3 DNA: TGTGCCACCAGCGTCGGACTAGCCAGCCCCCAAGAGACCCAGTACTTC; CDR3 protein: CATSVGLASPQETQYF